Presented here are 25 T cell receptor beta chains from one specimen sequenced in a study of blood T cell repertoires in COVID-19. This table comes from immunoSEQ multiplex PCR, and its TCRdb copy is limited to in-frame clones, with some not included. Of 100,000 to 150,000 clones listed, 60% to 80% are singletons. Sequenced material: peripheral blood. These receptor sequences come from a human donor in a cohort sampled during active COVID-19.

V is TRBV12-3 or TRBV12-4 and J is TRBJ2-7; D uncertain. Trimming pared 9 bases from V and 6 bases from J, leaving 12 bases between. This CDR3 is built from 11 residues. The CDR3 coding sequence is TGTGCCAGTCCAAGCATCATCGAGCAGTACTTC. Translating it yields CASPSIIEQYF.

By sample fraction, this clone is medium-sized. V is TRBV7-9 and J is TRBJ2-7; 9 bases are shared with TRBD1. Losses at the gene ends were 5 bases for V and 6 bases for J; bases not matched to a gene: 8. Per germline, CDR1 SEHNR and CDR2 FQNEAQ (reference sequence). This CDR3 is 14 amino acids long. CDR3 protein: CASSETGTGTEQYF. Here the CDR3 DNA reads TGTGCCAGCAGCGAGACCGGGACAGGGACCGAGCAGTACTTC.

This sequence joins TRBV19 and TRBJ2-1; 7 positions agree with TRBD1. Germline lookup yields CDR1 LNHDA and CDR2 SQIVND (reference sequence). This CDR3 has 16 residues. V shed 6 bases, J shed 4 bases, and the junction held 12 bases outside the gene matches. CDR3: CASRPGTDSPYNEQFF. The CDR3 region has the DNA TGTGCCAGTAGACCGGGGACAGACAGCCCTTACAATGAGCAGTTCTTC.

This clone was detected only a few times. For the CDR3, the DNA is TGCGCCAGCAGCCAAGCACCCCCCCGCAGGGTAGATCAGCCCCAGCATTTT. Translating gives CASSQAPPRRVDQPQHF. This chain uses TRBV4-1 with TRBJ1-5; possibly TRBD1 for D (5 bases). This CDR3 is built from 17 residues. V was shortened by 1 base and J by 5 bases, with 18 bases between the two germline ends. The germline gives CDR1 MGHRA, CDR2 YSYEKL.

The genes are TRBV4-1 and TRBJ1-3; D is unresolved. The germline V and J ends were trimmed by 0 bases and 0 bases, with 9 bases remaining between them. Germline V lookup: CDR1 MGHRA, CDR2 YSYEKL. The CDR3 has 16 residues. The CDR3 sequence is CASSQDSGLSGNTIYF. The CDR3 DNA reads TGCGCCAGCAGCCAAGATAGCGGCCTCTCTGGAAACACCATATATTTT.

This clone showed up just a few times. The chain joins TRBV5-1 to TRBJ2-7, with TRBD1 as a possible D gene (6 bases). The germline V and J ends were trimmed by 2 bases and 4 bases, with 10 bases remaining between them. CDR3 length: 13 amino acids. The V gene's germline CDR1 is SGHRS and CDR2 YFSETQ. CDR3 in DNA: TGCGCCAGCAGCTTTAATCAGGGGTACGAGCAGTACTTC. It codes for CASSFNQGYEQYF.

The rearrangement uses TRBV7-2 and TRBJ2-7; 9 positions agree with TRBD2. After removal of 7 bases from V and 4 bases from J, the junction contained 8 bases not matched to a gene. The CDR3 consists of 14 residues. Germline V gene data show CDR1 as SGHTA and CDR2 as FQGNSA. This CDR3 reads CASNAGGGVYEQYF. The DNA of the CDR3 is TGTGCCAGCAACGCCGGCGGGGGGGTATACGAGCAGTACTTC.

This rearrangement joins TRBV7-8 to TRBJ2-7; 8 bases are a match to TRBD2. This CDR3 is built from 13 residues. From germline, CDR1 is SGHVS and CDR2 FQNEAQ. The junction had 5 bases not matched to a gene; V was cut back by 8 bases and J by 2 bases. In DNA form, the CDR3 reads TGTGCCAGCGCAGCGGGAGCCACCTACGAGCAGTACTTC. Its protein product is CASAAGATYEQYF.

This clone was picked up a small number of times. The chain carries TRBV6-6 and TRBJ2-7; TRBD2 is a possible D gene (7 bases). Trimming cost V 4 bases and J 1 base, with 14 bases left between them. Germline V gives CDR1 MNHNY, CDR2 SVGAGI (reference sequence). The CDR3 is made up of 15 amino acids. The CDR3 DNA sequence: TGTGCCAGCAGTTTCGGAGGGGGGGGATCCTACGAGCAGTACTTC. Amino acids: CASSFGGGGSYEQYF.

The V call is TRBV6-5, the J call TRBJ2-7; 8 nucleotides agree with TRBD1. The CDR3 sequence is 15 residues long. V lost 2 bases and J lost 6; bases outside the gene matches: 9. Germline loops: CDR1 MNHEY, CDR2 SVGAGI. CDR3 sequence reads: CASSYLQGADFEQYF. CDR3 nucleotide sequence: TGTGCCAGCAGTTACCTTCAGGGGGCAGATTTCGAGCAGTACTTC.

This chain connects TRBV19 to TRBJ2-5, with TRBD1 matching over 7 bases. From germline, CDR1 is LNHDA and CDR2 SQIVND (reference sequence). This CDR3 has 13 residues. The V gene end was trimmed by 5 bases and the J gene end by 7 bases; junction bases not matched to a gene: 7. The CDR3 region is CASSLGTEGTQYF. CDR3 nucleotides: TGTGCCAGTAGTCTGGGGACAGAGGGGACCCAGTACTTC.

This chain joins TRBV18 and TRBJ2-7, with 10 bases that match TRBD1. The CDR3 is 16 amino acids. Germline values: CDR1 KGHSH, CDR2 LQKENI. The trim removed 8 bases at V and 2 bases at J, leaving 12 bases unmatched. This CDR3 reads CASTAPGQGPTYEQYF. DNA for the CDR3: TGTGCCAGCACCGCCCCGGGACAGGGGCCCACCTACGAGCAGTACTTC.

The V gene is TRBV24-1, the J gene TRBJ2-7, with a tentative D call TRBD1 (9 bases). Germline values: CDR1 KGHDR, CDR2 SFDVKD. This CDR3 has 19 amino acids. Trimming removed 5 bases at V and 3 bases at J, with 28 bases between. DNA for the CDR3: TGTGCCACCAGTGCCCGGACAGGGGTGACGGGAGGGCCTATCTACGAGCAGTACTTC. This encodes CATSARTGVTGGPIYEQYF.

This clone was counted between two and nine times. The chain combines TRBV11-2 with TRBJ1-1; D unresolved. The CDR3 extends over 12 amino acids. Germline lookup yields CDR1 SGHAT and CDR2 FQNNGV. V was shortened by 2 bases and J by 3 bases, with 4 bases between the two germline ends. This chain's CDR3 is CASSLPYTEAFF. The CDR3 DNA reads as TGTGCCAGCAGCTTACCCTACACTGAAGCTTTCTTT.

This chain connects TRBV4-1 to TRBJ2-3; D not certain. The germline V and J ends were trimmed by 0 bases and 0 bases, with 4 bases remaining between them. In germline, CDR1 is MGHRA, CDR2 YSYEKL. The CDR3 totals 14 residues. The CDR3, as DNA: TGCGCCAGCAGCCAAGATTCTAGCACAGATACGCAGTATTTT. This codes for CASSQDSSTDTQYF.

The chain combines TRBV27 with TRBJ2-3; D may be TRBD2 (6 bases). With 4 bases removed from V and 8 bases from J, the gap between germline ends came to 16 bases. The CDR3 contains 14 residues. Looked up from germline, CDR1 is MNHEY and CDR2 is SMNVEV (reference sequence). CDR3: CASSSGTGHSTQYF. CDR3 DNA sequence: TGTGCCAGCAGTTCCGGGACTGGACACAGTACGCAGTATTTT.

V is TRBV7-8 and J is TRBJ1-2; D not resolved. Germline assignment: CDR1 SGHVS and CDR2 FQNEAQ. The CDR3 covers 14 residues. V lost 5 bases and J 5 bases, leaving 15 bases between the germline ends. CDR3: CASSPNAGSYGYTF. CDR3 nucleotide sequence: TGTGCCAGCAGCCCGAACGCCGGGTCTTATGGCTACACCTTC. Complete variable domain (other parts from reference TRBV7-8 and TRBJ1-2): GAGVSQSPRYKVAKRGQDVALRCDPISGHVSLFWYQQALGQGPEFLTYFQNEAQLDKSGLPSDRFFAERPEGSVSTLKIQRTQQEDSAVYLCASSPNAGSYGYTFGSGTRLTVV.

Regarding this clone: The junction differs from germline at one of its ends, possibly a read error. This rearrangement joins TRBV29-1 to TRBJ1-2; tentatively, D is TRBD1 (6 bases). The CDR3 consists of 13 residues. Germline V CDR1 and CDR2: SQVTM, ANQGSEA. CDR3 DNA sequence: TGCAGCGTTGAAGATCATGGACAGTACTTGCCCCTCTTC. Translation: CSVEDHGQYLPLF.

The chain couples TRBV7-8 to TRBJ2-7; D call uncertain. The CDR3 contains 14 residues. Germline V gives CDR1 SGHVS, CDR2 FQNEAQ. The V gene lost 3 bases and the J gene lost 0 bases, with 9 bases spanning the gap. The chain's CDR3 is CASSFSSGSYEQYF. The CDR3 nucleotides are TGTGCCAGCAGCTTCAGTTCAGGCTCCTACGAGCAGTACTTC.

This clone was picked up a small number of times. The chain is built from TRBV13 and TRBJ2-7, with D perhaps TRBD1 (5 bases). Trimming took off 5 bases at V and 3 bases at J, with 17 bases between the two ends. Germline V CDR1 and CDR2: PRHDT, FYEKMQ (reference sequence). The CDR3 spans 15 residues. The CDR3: CASSPDQGAIYEQYF. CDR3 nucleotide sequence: TGTGCCAGCAGCCCCGACCAGGGTGCGATCTACGAGCAGTACTTC.

DNA of the CDR3: TGTGCCAGCAGCCCTGACAGGGTGGAGGACGAGCAGTACTTC. Translating gives CASSPDRVEDEQYF. This sequence joins TRBV28 and TRBJ2-7; TRBD1 agrees at 7 bases. This CDR3 has 14 residues. From germline, CDR1 is MDHEN and CDR2 SYDVKM. The V gene end was trimmed by 6 bases and the J gene end by 5 bases; junction bases not matched to a gene: 10.

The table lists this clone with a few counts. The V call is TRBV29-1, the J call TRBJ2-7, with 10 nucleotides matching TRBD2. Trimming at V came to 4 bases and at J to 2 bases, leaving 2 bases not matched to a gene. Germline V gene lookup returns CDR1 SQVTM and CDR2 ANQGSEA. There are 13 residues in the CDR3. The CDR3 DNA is TGCAGCGTTGCCGGGACTAGCGCCTACGAGCAGTACTTC. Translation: CSVAGTSAYEQYF.

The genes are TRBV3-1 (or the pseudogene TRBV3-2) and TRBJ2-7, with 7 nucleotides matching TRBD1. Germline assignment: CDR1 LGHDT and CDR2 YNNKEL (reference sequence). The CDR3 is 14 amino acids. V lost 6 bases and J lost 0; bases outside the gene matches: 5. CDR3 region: CASRSTGTSYEQYF. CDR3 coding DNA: TGTGCCAGCAGATCGACAGGGACCTCCTACGAGCAGTACTTC.

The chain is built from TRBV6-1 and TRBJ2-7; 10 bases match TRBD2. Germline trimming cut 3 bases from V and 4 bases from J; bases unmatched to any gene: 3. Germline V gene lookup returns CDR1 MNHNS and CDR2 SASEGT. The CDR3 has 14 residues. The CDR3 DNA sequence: TGTGCCAGCAGTGACCGGACTAGCGGTTACGAGCAGTACTTC. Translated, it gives CASSDRTSGYEQYF.

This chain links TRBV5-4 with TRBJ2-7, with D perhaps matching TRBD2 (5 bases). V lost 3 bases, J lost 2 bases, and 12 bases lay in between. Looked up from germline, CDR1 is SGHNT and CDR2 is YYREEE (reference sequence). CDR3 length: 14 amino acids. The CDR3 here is CASSSSGSPYEQYF. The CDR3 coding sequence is TGTGCCAGCAGCTCGAGCGGTTCTCCCTACGAGCAGTACTTC.